The sequence of this T cell receptor (beta chain) was determined in a study of spatial heterogeneity in lung cancer. Study-wide context: Detection consistently yielded more beta chains than alpha chains.

Many counts were recorded for this clonotype. TCRdb re-called the 5' RACE reads with MiXCR, one entry per CDR3 protein. The data hold 10,000 to 15,000 distinct CDR3 sequences, with 3% to 4.5% observed a single time. Noted time point: sample taken at primary tumor resection. V trimming: 6 bases; J trimming: 5 bases; junction bases outside the gene matches: 8. The CDR3 runs 14 residues. Germline V CDR1 and CDR2: MDHEN, SYDVKM. The receptor was derived from a male donor with early-stage non-small cell lung cancer. The J gene is TRBJ2-7, the V gene TRBV28; TRBD2 matches at 9 bases. Sequences were derived from PBMCs, sampled at surgery. This CDR3 is CASSFPLAGDEQYF. As DNA, the CDR3 is TGTGCCAGCAGCTTCCCACTAGCGGGCGACGAGCAGTACTTC.